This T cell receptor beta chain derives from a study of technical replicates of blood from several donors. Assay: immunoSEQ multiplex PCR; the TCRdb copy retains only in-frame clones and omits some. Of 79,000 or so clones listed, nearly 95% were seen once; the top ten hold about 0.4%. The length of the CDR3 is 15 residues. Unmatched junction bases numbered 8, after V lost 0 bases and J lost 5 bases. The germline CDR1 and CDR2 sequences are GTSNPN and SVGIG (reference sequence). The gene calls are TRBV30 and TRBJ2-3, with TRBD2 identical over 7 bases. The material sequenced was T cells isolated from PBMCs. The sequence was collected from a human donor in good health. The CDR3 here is CAWSVGAGVRDTQYF. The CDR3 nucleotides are TGTGCCTGGAGTGTTGGGGCGGGAGTGCGAGATACGCAGTATTTT. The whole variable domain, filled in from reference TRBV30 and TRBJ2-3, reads SQTIHQWPATLVQPVGSPLSLECTVEGTSNPNLYWYRQAAGRGLQLLFYSVGIGQISSEVPQNLSASRPQDRQFILSSKKLLLSDSGFYLCAWSVGAGVRDTQYFGPGTRLTVL.